This TCR beta chain emerged from a study of blood T cell repertoires in COVID-19. On the study more broadly: The study drew acute and convalescent COVID-19 samples from the United States, Italy and Spain.

Cohorts were determined from participant-reported clinical history. Assay used: immunoSEQ multiplex PCR; TCRdb lists only in-frame clones, some missing. This table has about 220,000 clones, just over 85% appearing once. This CDR3 is 14 amino acids long. Germline CDR1 SGHDT, CDR2 YYEEEE. Trimming took 4 bases from V and 9 from J; bases not matched to a gene: 3. The sequence derives from a woman aged 45-59 years with acute COVID-19. The material sequenced was PBMCs or T cells enriched from blood (not recorded which). The rearrangement links TRBV5-6 to TRBJ2-1; 14 positions match TRBD2. CDR3 protein: CASSVGLAGAEQFF. The CDR3 DNA is TGTGCCAGCAGCGTGGGACTAGCGGGAGCTGAGCAGTTCTTC.